This is a list of T cell receptor beta chains from one sample in a study of T cells after posttransplantation cyclophosphamide. The table came from immunoSEQ multiplex PCR; TCRdb's copy has only in-frame clones and leaves some out. The data contain some 52,000 clones, around 84% of them singletons. Sequencing was performed on PBMCs. The receptors were sampled from a man aged 30 to 45 with a blood cancer, CMV-positive, and with a related stem cell donor. Both conserved end residues are part of each CDR3. A D gene is named only where the DNA matches it firmly. The listing skips clone size in some rows; elsewhere it reads once, few, many or a size class.

J | V | size | D | CDR3 | DNA
TRBJ1-2 | TRBV7-9 | NA | NA | CASSLQTGGDGYTF | TGTGCCAGCAGCCTCCAGACAGGAGGAGATGGCTACACCTTC
TRBJ1-3 | TRBV5-1 | NA | NA | CASSPVAGESNTIYF | TGCGCCAGCAGCCCAGTCGCAGGGGAGTCCAACACCATATATTTT
TRBJ1-2 | TRBV6-1 | NA | NA | CASSVTEGGDGYTF | TGTGCCAGCAGTGTAACCGAGGGAGGCGATGGCTACACCTTC
TRBJ2-7 | TRBV7-3 | NA | TRBD1 | CASSFDRGSIHEQYF | TGTGCCAGCAGCTTCGACAGGGGGTCCATCCACGAGCAGTACTTC
TRBJ2-7 | TRBV10-3 | once | NA | CAIGSPSESSYEQYF | TGTGCCATCGGAAGTCCGAGCGAGAGCTCCTACGAGCAGTACTTC
TRBJ2-7 | TRBV27 | NA | NA | CASSLQGSTYEQYF | TGTGCCAGCAGTTTGCAGGGTTCGACCTACGAGCAGTACTTC
TRBJ1-1 | TRBV30 | NA | NA | CALQGKSTEAFF | TGTGCCTTACAGGGAAAGTCCACTGAAGCTTTCTTT
TRBJ2-2 | TRBV30 | NA | NA | CAGRGSNSNTGELFF | TGTGCCGGAAGAGGGAGCAACTCGAACACCGGGGAGCTGTTTTTT
TRBJ2-1 | TRBV30 | NA | TRBD2 | CAWMSTSGKPSVF | TGTGCCTGGATGTCGACTAGCGGGAAGCCCAGCGTCTTC
TRBJ1-1 | TRBV29-1 | few | TRBD1 | CSVDSLDRSSTEAFF | TGCAGCGTTGATTCCCTGGACAGGTCGAGCACTGAAGCTTTCTTT
TRBJ2-2 | TRBV6-5 | NA | TRBD1 | CASSYAGGTGELFF | TGTGCCAGCAGTTACGCAGGGGGCACCGGGGAGCTGTTTTTT
TRBJ2-5 | TRBV7-9 | NA | NA | CASSLGANRFQETQYF | TGTGCCAGCAGCTTAGGAGCGAACAGGTTCCAAGAGACCCAGTACTTC
TRBJ1-3 | TRBV29-1 | NA | NA | CSVDPVSSGNTIYF | TGCAGCGTTGACCCAGTCAGCTCTGGAAACACCATATATTTT
TRBJ2-3 | TRBV19 | NA | NA | CASSYLYTSTDTQYF | TGTGCCAGTAGCTACCTTTATACTAGCACAGATACGCAGTATTTT
TRBJ2-1 | TRBV4-2 | NA | NA | CASSQNPLAEGLSNEQFF | TGTGCCAGCAGCCAAAACCCATTGGCGGAGGGCCTGTCTAATGAGCAGTTCTTC
TRBJ1-2 | TRBV30 | NA | NA | CAWSVVAYGYTF | TGTGCCTGGAGTGTAGTGGCCTATGGCTACACCTTC
TRBJ1-4 | TRBV4-1 | NA | NA | CASSSLTGRGEKLFF | TGCGCCAGCAGCTCATTGACCGGGAGGGGTGAAAAACTGTTTTTT
TRBJ2-1 | TRBV27 | NA | TRBD1 | CASRSSGTGNEQFF | TGTGCCAGCAGATCCTCCGGGACAGGCAATGAGCAGTTCTTC
TRBJ1-2 | TRBV13 | NA | NA | CASSSLGETGKLRGYTF | TGTGCCAGCAGCTCCCTAGGGGAAACAGGGAAATTGCGTGGCTACACCTTC
TRBJ1-5 | TRBV6-1 | few | TRBD1 | CASSRDREANQPQHF | TGTGCCAGCAGTCGGGACAGGGAGGCCAATCAGCCCCAGCATTTT
TRBJ2-6 | TRBV15 | NA | NA | CATSPLSSGANVLTF | TGTGCCACCAGCCCCCTAAGCTCTGGGGCCAACGTCCTGACTTTC
TRBJ2-5 | TRBV6-1 | NA | NA | CASSRRAVQETQYF | TGTGCCAGCAGTCGGAGGGCGGTTCAAGAGACCCAGTACTTC
TRBJ2-7 | TRBV7-9 | NA | NA | CASSRDSSFSRYEQYF | TGTGCCAGCAGCCGCGACTCGAGCTTCAGTAGATACGAGCAGTACTTC